The 25 T cell receptor beta chains given below trace back to one sample, sequenced in a study of vaccination and CD4 T cells after COVID-19. Each CDR3 protein gets one entry after TCRdb re-called the PCR reads with MiXCR. Of some 15,000 distinct CDR3 sequences listed, 66% are singletons. Sequencing used CD4+ T cells from blood, obtained after SARS-CoV-2 vaccination. The source of these receptors is a human donor who had recovered from COVID-19.

There are a few counts of this clonotype. V and J are TRBV20-1 and TRBJ2-2, with 16 bases identical to TRBD2. V gave up 2 bases and J gave up 0 bases; unmatched junction bases: 9. Per germline, CDR1 DFQATT and CDR2 SNEGSKA (reference sequence). The CDR3 sequence is 20 residues long. CDR3 DNA sequence: TGCAGTGCTAGACGACCCCCGGGACTAGCGGGAGGGCCGAACACCGGGGAGCTGTTTTTT. Encoded protein: CSARRPPGLAGGPNTGELFF.

The chain uses TRBV12-3 or TRBV12-4 and TRBJ1-5; 11 nucleotides align to TRBD1. After removal of 6 bases from V and 4 bases from J, the junction contained 2 bases not matched to a gene. The CDR3 length is 14 residues. The CDR3 nucleotides are TGTGCCAGCAGCGGGACAGGGGGAAATCAGCCCCAGCATTTT. Translation: CASSGTGGNQPQHF.

The chain recombines TRBV27 with TRBJ2-7; D is perhaps TRBD2 (5 bases). The V and J ends lost 4 bases and 1 base respectively, with 20 bases between them. The V gene's germline CDR1 is MNHEY and CDR2 SMNVEV (reference sequence). The CDR3 contains 17 residues. The CDR3 DNA follows: TGTGCCAGCAGTTCACCCGGGCGGGTTGAGGGATCCTACGAGCAGTACTTC. Translating it yields CASSSPGRVEGSYEQYF.

The genes are TRBV27 and TRBJ1-1, with 9 bases identical to TRBD1. Trimming took 5 bases from V and 4 from J; bases not matched to a gene: 8. CDR3 length equals 15 residues. CDR1 is MNHEY, CDR2 SMNVEV, per germline (reference sequence). The CDR3 nucleotides read TGTGCCAGCAGTCCTCGACAGGGGGGTGGCACTGAAGCTTTCTTT. Amino acid sequence: CASSPRQGGGTEAFF.

This chain uses TRBV19 with TRBJ2-5, with unresolved D. Germline CDR1 and CDR2: LNHDA and SQIVND (reference sequence). V was trimmed by 5 bases and J by 8 bases, leaving 15 bases between them. CDR3 size: 13 residues. In DNA, the CDR3 is TGTGCCAGTAGTCCCAACGCCCAGGTCACCCAGTACTTC. Its translation is CASSPNAQVTQYF.

This chain uses TRBV7-9 with TRBJ2-7; a weak D match, TRBD1 (5 bases). This CDR3 comprises 14 residues. V lost 5 bases and J lost 5, with 16 bases in between. In germline, CDR1 is SEHNR, CDR2 FQNEAQ (reference sequence). CDR3 nucleotides: TGTGCCAGCAGCCGAAGTGCAGGGCCCCACGAGCAGTACTTC. Protein: CASSRSAGPHEQYF.

This clonotype showed up just a few times. The chain uses TRBV20-1 and TRBJ2-1; D may be TRBD1 (6 bases). Trimming left V 3 bases short and J 2 bases short, with 20 bases between. CDR1 and CDR2 from the germline V gene are DFQATT and SNEGSKA (reference sequence). The CDR3 extends over 17 amino acids. CDR3 loop: CSARGVGAGATYNEQFF. CDR3 DNA sequence: TGCAGTGCTAGGGGGGTTGGAGCAGGGGCCACCTACAATGAGCAGTTCTTC.

This clonotype was counted between two and nine times. V gene TRBV20-1 combines with J gene TRBJ2-7; perhaps TRBD2 as D (6 bases). The germline V gene has CDR1 DFQATT and CDR2 SNEGSKA (reference sequence). This CDR3 is 13 amino acids long. V was shortened by 3 bases and J by 4 bases, with 13 bases between the two germline ends. The CDR3 is CSARSREGYEQYF. CDR3 in DNA: TGCAGTGCTAGGTCGCGGGAAGGGTACGAGCAGTACTTC.

A word on this clonotype: A read error may produce the germline difference seen at one junction end. CDR3 residues: CSAGDASSGRDEQFF. CDR3 nucleotides: TGCAGTGCTGGAGATGCGTCTAGCGGGAGAGATGAGCAGTTCTTC. The rearrangement uses TRBV20-1 and TRBJ2-1, with 10 nucleotides matching TRBD2. Looked up from germline, CDR1 is DFQATT and CDR2 is SNEGSKA (reference sequence). There are 15 residues in the CDR3.

This clonotype was seen a handful of times. As DNA, the CDR3 is TGCAGTGGGTCTGAGAATCCTAACTATGGCTACACCTTC. Its translation is CSGSENPNYGYTF. This rearrangement joins TRBV20-1 to TRBJ1-2; D not resolved. Trimming stripped 7 bases from V and 0 bases from J, with 12 bases between. This CDR3 is 13 amino acids long. Per germline, CDR1 DFQATT and CDR2 SNEGSKA (reference sequence).

The V and J genes are TRBV6-1 and TRBJ1-1; the match to TRBD1 covers 7 bases. This CDR3 has 16 residues. The V gene's germline CDR1 is MNHNS and CDR2 SASEGT. J lost 5 bases, V lost 1 base, and 10 bases had no gene match. CDR3 bases: TGTGCCAGCAGTGAAGGACAGGGCCTTGGGGGTACTGAAGCTTTCTTT. Residues: CASSEGQGLGGTEAFF.

The sample holds a few counts of this clonotype. The rearrangement joins TRBV2 to TRBJ2-7; 7 bases line up with TRBD1. The CDR3 runs 13 residues. The germline CDR1 and CDR2 sequences are SNHLY and FYNNEI. V lost 5 bases, J lost 2 bases, and 3 bases stayed unmatched. The CDR3 is CASSIGTAYEQYF. The CDR3 bases are TGTGCCAGCAGTATAGGGACAGCCTACGAGCAGTACTTC.

The chain recombines TRBV23-1 with TRBJ1-6; D ambiguous. TRBV23-1 is recorded as an ORF, its role being uncertain. The CDR3 is made up of 12 amino acids. The ends were cut back, 4 bases at V and 7 bases at J, with 5 bases in the middle. The CDR3 coding sequence is TGCGCCAGCAGTCTTGCCAATTCACCCCTCCACTTT. Protein sequence: CASSLANSPLHF.

This chain joins TRBV7-2 and TRBJ2-4; D gene uncertain. CDR3 length equals 14 residues. CDR1 is SGHTA and CDR2 is FQGNSA in the germline V gene. The ends were cut back, 5 bases at V and 9 bases at J, with 17 bases in the middle. CDR3 amino acids: CASSSWGTGFIQYF. The CDR3 DNA follows: TGTGCCAGCAGCAGTTGGGGAACCGGGTTCATTCAGTACTTC.

V and J are TRBV7-3 and TRBJ2-2, with 9 bases matching TRBD1. The CDR3 length is 14 residues. V lost 7 bases to trimming and J lost 6 bases; unmatched junction nucleotides: 6. The germline CDR1 and CDR2 sequences are SGHTA and FQGTGA. In DNA, the CDR3 is TGTGCCAGCAACCTACAGGGGGCGTCCGGGGAGCTGTTTTTT. This codes for CASNLQGASGELFF.

The chain joins TRBV9 to TRBJ1-5, with D unresolved. CDR3 size: 12 residues. V shed 4 bases and J shed 3 bases, with 5 bases lying between them. Germline assignment: CDR1 SGDLS and CDR2 YYNGEE. Here the CDR3 DNA reads TGTGCCAGCAGCTCCCCCAATCAGCCCCAGCATTTT. Its protein product is CASSSPNQPQHF.

This clonotype is a singleton in its sample. This sequence joins TRBV28 and TRBJ1-5; TRBD1 matches at 7 bases. Germline lookup yields CDR1 MDHEN and CDR2 SYDVKM. V was pared by 3 bases and J by 0 bases, with 8 bases of the junction left unmatched. The CDR3 sequence is 17 residues long. The CDR3 DNA is TGTGCCAGCAGTTTCCCCAGGGGGGGATATAGCAATCAGCCCCAGCATTTT. Amino acid sequence: CASSFPRGGYSNQPQHF.

V is TRBV20-1 and J is TRBJ2-7, with TRBD2 matching over 8 bases. The ends lost 1 base at V and 5 bases at J; junction bases unmatched: 7. The CDR3 is made up of 14 amino acids. Germline lookup yields CDR1 DFQATT and CDR2 SNEGSKA (reference sequence). CDR3 nucleotide sequence: TGCAGTGCTAGAGGGATAGCGGGGCGGAACGAGCAGTACTTC. This sequence encodes CSARGIAGRNEQYF.

V and J are TRBV19 and TRBJ1-1; D not resolved. CDR1 LNHDA and CDR2 SQIVND come from the germline V gene (reference sequence). Trimming took off 7 bases at V and 2 bases at J, with 20 bases between the two ends. CDR3 length equals 16 residues. The CDR3 sequence is CASTREGGTGNTEAFF. CDR3 in DNA: TGTGCCAGTACCCGTGAGGGTGGAACGGGCAACACTGAAGCTTTCTTT.

As DNA, the CDR3 is TGCGCCAGCAGTGAATCCCCAGTATCTCCCGGGGAGCTGTTTTTT. Amino acids: CASSESPVSPGELFF. J is TRBJ2-2 and V is TRBV10-1; D call uncertain. Between the trimmed V and J ends, which lost 3 bases and 6 bases, there was a span of 14 bases. The CDR3 covers 15 residues. Germline assignment: CDR1 WNHNN and CDR2 SYGVQD (reference sequence).

The chain uses TRBV9 and TRBJ2-2; tentatively, D is TRBD2 (6 bases). The CDR3 runs to 15 residues. The V end was cut by 0 bases, the J end by 4 bases, with 10 bases between. The germline V gene has CDR1 SGDLS and CDR2 YYNGEE. This chain's CDR3 is CASSVAGVGTGELFF. CDR3 DNA sequence: TGTGCCAGCAGCGTAGCGGGAGTGGGCACCGGGGAGCTGTTTTTT.

The V and J genes are TRBV5-5 and TRBJ2-7, with TRBD1 matching over 9 bases. This CDR3 contains 17 residues. Germline CDR1 is SGHKS and CDR2 is YYEKEE (reference sequence). With 4 bases clipped from V and 2 bases from J, the junction kept 13 bases outside the gene matches. The CDR3 nucleotides read TGTGCCAGCAGCCCTGCCGGGACAGGGTCTGTTACCTACGAGCAGTACTTC. It is translated as CASSPAGTGSVTYEQYF.

CDR3 sequence reads: CASRKGTGNTIYF. The DNA of the CDR3 is TGCGCCAGCAGGAAAGGGACGGGAAACACCATATATTTT. This chain uses TRBV5-1 with TRBJ1-3; tentative D call: TRBD1 (5 bases). CDR1 and CDR2 from the germline V gene are SGHRS and YFSETQ. Trimming took 5 bases from V and 4 from J, leaving 10 bases between them. The length of the CDR3 is 13 residues.

The V and J genes are TRBV5-5 and TRBJ1-1, with 8 bases lining up with TRBD1. The CDR3 spans 16 residues. V dropped 4 bases and J dropped 5; count of bases not matched to a gene: 13. Per germline, CDR1 SGHKS and CDR2 YYEKEE (reference sequence). For the CDR3, the DNA is TGTGCCAGCAGCACGGGACAGGCAGTAGTATGGACTGAAGCTTTCTTT. Residues: CASSTGQAVVWTEAFF.

The chain links TRBV12-3 or TRBV12-4 to TRBJ2-1; no definite D call. The CDR3 contains 13 residues. The V and J ends lost 5 bases and 10 bases respectively, with 15 bases between them. The CDR3: CASSEQVRAEQFF. CDR3 DNA: TGTGCCAGCAGTGAACAAGTTAGAGCCGAGCAGTTCTTC.